Given below is one T cell receptor beta chain in context. Its specific antigen is unknown. No base-level quality is on record; no much larger clone is a single base apart. The cohort comprised 666 healthy bone marrow donors. At the time of sampling, every cohort member was nominally healthy, though immune exposures that went unrecorded were likely present. The donor was CMV seropositive and belonged to the group of around 300 seropositive cohort members. Each donor provided a peripheral blood sample, and peripheral blood mononuclear cells were used for TCR beta sequencing. The Qiagen DNeasy Blood Extraction Kit was used to extract genomic DNA from the blood cell samples. The sample is drawn from a study of cytomegalovirus exposure and HLA in healthy donors (dated by TCRdb to 2017 to 2019). For the study in its entirety: An earlier analysis of approximately 590 of the donors reported more than 250 Gb of sequence data and around 120 million unique TCR beta sequences from 150 million to 200 million T cells. To decide whether each TCR beta V gene segment behaved as functional or pseudogenic, an earlier analysis of some 580 of the donors relied on high-throughput TCR beta sequencing. The aim of the study was to test whether cataloging public T cell receptors could identify signatures of past pathogen exposure. Donor age, sex, ethnicity and CMV serostatus were compiled alongside the repertoire data. Using immunosequencing, the study profiled T cell repertoires from 666 subjects and related those repertoires to cytomegalovirus serostatus. Because of strong linkage in the cohort, five DR-DQ haplotypes were treated as single units for association and clustering. Approximately 310 gigabases of sequencing data and around 85 million unique TCR sequences made up an early release that covered nearly 650 HLA-typed donors. Among the roughly 400 genotyped donors, more than 70% belonged to the genetic ancestry cluster associated with self-reported Caucasian donors. Besides the first cohort of roughly 660 subjects, a separate validation cohort made up of around 120 different subjects was used. Genome-wide SNP genotypes for about 65% of the 666 donors were used in a later genetic analysis, which treated that subset as a discovery cohort. The number of donors typed differed by locus, with roughly 629-640 for A, B, C, DRB1 and DQB1, more than 500 for DQA1, over 600 for DPA1, and around 430 for DPB1. Among around 400 genotyped donors of the cohort, an average of roughly 240,000 unique TCR beta nucleotide sequences were sequenced per donor, 15% to 20% of them non-productive. To predict cytomegalovirus infection status, the study brought together high-throughput TCR immunosequencing, statistical association of individual TCRs with disease status, and machine learning. Rather than using new phenotypic data, the later analysis identified candidate immune exposures from TCR beta sequences and from how often those sequences occurred across donors. All discovery cohort repertoires had been generated using a single sequencing platform. HLA typing covered class I and class II loci at four-digit resolution. In a later analysis, previously published TCR beta repertoires from roughly 710 donors were re-analyzed and high-resolution HLA genotyping was added so that TCR occurrence patterns could be studied.

CDR1 and CDR2 are drawn from the germline V gene (reference sequence): SGHNT, YYREEE. The CDR3 covers 15 residues, taking in both the cysteine and the phenylalanine. Kept here is only the CDR3 DNA, which spans 45 bases and is read in frame from base 1. Relative to germline, V is 0 bases shorter and J is 5 bases shorter, with 11 bases between their ends. Broad study findings and their caveats: Only TCR beta chains were sequenced in this cohort, and the absence of alpha or paired-chain data limited detectable features. The study listed approximately 160 TCR beta chains as associated with cytomegalovirus. A later analysis found that most CMV-associated TCR beta chains appeared HLA-restricted, with HLA associations seemingly driven largely by CMV exposure. Sequencing depth was assumed to be roughly uniform across donors in the presence/absence analyses, though that assumption may not hold. The authors suggested that the approach could potentially be generalized to other disease states and immunological phenotypes. Immune exposure information for the cohort was limited to CMV serostatus. Assigning TCR associations to individual alleles was difficult when HLA alleles, especially DR and DQ, strongly co-occurred. A later genetic analysis reported fewer N-insertions in productive TCRs among donors in an Asian-associated ancestry cluster than the approximately 700-donor mean. A further reported finding was that TCR beta sequences accurately predicted the HLA-A and HLA-B alleles for most subjects in the first cohort. Some IMGT-functional V segments, including TRBV6-2 and TRBV6-3, could not be told apart with the 87-base-pair reads, so those segments were excluded. Because counts were too low, 15 to 20 rarely observed V segments, including chromosome 9 orphons, were excluded from the earlier analysis of roughly 580 of the donors. V-gene and J-gene trimming of TCR beta chains was associated with a missense DCLRE1C variant in a later genetic analysis, and the association was replicated in an independent cohort. The sequencing pipeline was judged likely to have produced a cluster of highly shared sequence variants as a technical artifact. In vitro tests confirmed that a few of the cytomegalovirus-associated TCR beta chains recognize cytomegalovirus antigens. Broadly in line with IMGT annotations, most TCR beta V segments showed up in productive rearrangements about 90% or about 30% of the time in an earlier analysis of several hundred of the donors. The classifier was reported to diagnose cytomegalovirus status with high specificity and sensitivity in both the original cohort and the validation cohort. In a later analysis, HLA-associated TCR beta chains were found to be more clonally expanded and to have lower generation probabilities than equally common non-associated chains. Correlated functional status among segregating V segments might reflect linkage disequilibrium, but an unknown experimental factor could not be ruled out. In a later analysis, some 18,000 TCR beta sequences were associated with specific HLA alleles at a false discovery rate of 0.05. A later analysis found that TCR association rates varied across HLA loci, with DRB1 alleles showing the most associated TCRs and HLA-C alleles the fewest. Most TCR sequences were observed very rarely across donors, whereas some public TCRs were present in many individuals. Because some donors lacked HLA typing at each locus, the association tests relied only on the typed subset. Several of the top co-occurrence clusters appeared to be linked to parvovirus B19, influenza, CMV and Epstein-Barr virus, according to a later analysis.

Libraries were prepared through the immunoSEQ multiplex PCR assay. The multiplex PCR relied on a mix of 60 forward primers for TCR Vbeta segments and 13 reverse primers for TCR Jbeta segments. The CDR3 region of rearranged TCR beta genes was amplified from genomic DNA by a multiplex PCR assay. Amplified TCR beta libraries were sequenced as 87-base-pair reads on the Illumina HiSeq System. On the study's bioinformatics: A later analysis tallied tens of millions of unique TCR beta chains across the 666 repertoires, and 10 million to 11 million of those chains were shared by two or more donors. Raw reads were error-corrected and collapsed into unique sequences by a nearest-neighbor algorithm in which closely related sequences were merged to remove PCR and sequencing errors. V, D and J gene segments were assigned by aligning CDR3 sequences to IMGT reference sequences. For a sequence to be retained, a match of at least six nucleotides to both a V gene segment and a J gene segment was required. Rearrangements were classified as productive when the CDR3 lacked stop codons and remained in frame with V and J, and all other rearrangements were classified as non-productive. Following IMGT convention, CDR3 was defined as the stretch from the second conserved V-encoded cysteine to the conserved J-encoded phenylalanine. In an earlier analysis of some 550 of the donors, sequences lacking an unambiguous match to a single V gene segment were excluded. An earlier analysis of 587 of the donors called V segments functional above 56.7% productive rearrangements and segregating when the between-donor standard deviation exceeded 5%. A statistical classification framework was built for diagnosing cytomegalovirus status from the catalog of TCR beta chain sequences. In a later analysis, V and J genes were assigned by comparing TCR nucleotide sequences against IMGT/GENE-DB human TR gene sequences. The TCRdist pipeline was used in a later analysis to assign CDR3 sequences and most-parsimonious VDJ recombination scenarios. In a later analysis, each TCR beta chain was defined by its CDR3 amino acid sequence together with its V-gene family, and reads without a unique V-gene family were excluded. To address suspected cross-contamination and a sequencing artifact, a later analysis removed roughly 580 highly shared, low-generation-probability nucleotide sequences. For each public chain, a later analysis derived a clonal expansion index from normalized ranks of inferred template counts within each repertoire. In a later analysis, generation probabilities were computed using a VDJ recombination model fitted to out-of-frame rearrangements, and the results were checked against IGoR. A later analysis scored TCR-TCR, TCR-HLA and TCR-CMV co-occurrence with hypergeometric tests, applying a repertoire-size bias correction to TCR pairs. False discovery rates were estimated in a later analysis by permuting HLA or CMV assignments 20 times. In a later analysis, co-occurring TCRs were grouped with DBSCAN, and TCRdist sequence similarity was added when clustering was performed within HLA-allele-positive subsets. For co-occurrence clustering, repertoires with fewer than 30,000 or more than 120,000 public chains were excluded, along with roughly 5 repertoires with anomalous nucleotide sharing. TCRdb mirrors the immuneACCESS table, restricted to in-frame sequences. Some clones are absent from its copies; in checked studies, under half trace to an unresolved V gene, and the reason for the others is unknown. The V and J calls and clone size are taken from that table; D and trimming were inferred from the DNA. This sample comprises more than 200,000 clones, just under 70% of them detected only once. 2% to 3% of the sample belongs to the ten largest clones.

This clonotype was obtained from a man in his forties in good health and CMV-seropositive. The rearrangement joined TRBV5-4 to TRBJ1-4; possibly the D gene is TRBD1, per 6 matching bases. Sequenced material: PBMCs. The CDR3 region reads CASSLAGQTNEKLFF. The DNA sequence reads TGTGCCAGCAGCTTGGCGGGACAAACGAATGAAAAACTGTTTTTT.